Sequencing of this T cell receptor (beta chain) was carried out in a study of vaccination and CD4 T cells after COVID-19. At the level of the study: In the convalescent cohort, there were six males and four females, two of them Hispanic.

Notes on this clonotype: Antigen unknown.

Sequencing of DNA taken from cultured CD4+ T cells relied on the Oncomine TCR Beta short-read assay. TCRdb passed the PCR reads through MiXCR, listing each CDR3 protein once. The top ten hold around 20% of the sample, which has 4,500 to 7,000 distinct CDR3 sequences, about 71% seen once. Treatment defined: approximately nine-day PBMC culture with coronavirus spike peptide pools or control peptides (ViraFEST assay). ViraFEST enlarged antigen-specific T cell populations with peptide pools and afterwards sequenced TCRs. V dropped 5 bases and J dropped 4 bases, with 8 bases sitting between them. CDR1 is SGHTA, CDR2 FQGTGA, per germline. This CDR3 comprises 13 residues.

The chain recombines TRBV7-3 with TRBJ2-2, with D unclear. Source material: CD4+ T cells from blood, cultured in vitro. The TCR originated in a human donor who had recovered from COVID-19. The CDR3 DNA sequence: TGTGCCAGCAGCCCTGGTGGCACCGGGGAGCTGTTTTTT. Protein: CASSPGGTGELFF.